The rows below give T cell receptor beta chains drawn from one sample of a study of cytomegalovirus exposure and HLA in healthy donors. Sequenced by immunoSEQ multiplex PCR; TCRdb stores in-frame clones only, minus some. Of 55,000 to 65,000 clones in the sample, 75% to 95% were seen once. The source material was PBMCs. The receptor source for this set is a young man in good health and CMV-seronegative. Both conserved end residues are part of each CDR3. A D gene is named only where the DNA matches it firmly. A clone size is listed for some rows: how often the clone was seen (once, few, many), or a class if it is expanded.

abundance: NA; len: 14; d_gene: TRBD2; j_gene: TRBJ2-5; v_gene: TRBV19; CDR3aa: CASSIATSAETQYF; CDR3nt: TGTGCCAGTAGTATAGCAACTAGCGCGGAGACCCAGTACTTC
abundance: once; len: 15; d_gene: NA; j_gene: TRBJ2-1; v_gene: TRBV28; CDR3aa: CASSPLGGRGNEQFF; CDR3nt: TGTGCCAGCAGCCCTCTAGGTGGGAGGGGGAATGAGCAGTTCTTC
abundance: NA; len: 15; d_gene: NA; j_gene: TRBJ1-1; v_gene: TRBV27; CDR3aa: CASSLWGSGDTEAFF; CDR3nt: TGTGCCAGCAGTTTATGGGGCAGCGGGGACACTGAAGCTTTCTTT
abundance: NA; len: 13; d_gene: NA; j_gene: TRBJ2-5; v_gene: TRBV5-6; CDR3aa: CASSKGGVETQYF; CDR3nt: TGTGCCAGCAGTAAGGGGGGGGTGGAGACCCAGTACTTC
abundance: NA; len: 15; d_gene: TRBD1; j_gene: TRBJ2-3; v_gene: TRBV6-1; CDR3aa: CASRTGGSGADTQYF; CDR3nt: TGTGCCAGCCGGACAGGGGGCTCAGGAGCAGATACGCAGTATTTT
abundance: NA; len: 15; d_gene: TRBD1; j_gene: TRBJ1-1; v_gene: TRBV6-1; CDR3aa: CASSAQGTANTEAFF; CDR3nt: TGTGCCAGCAGTGCACAAGGGACAGCGAACACTGAAGCTTTCTTT
abundance: NA; len: 16; d_gene: NA; j_gene: TRBJ1-3; v_gene: TRBV6-1; CDR3aa: CASSGLAEGTGNTIYF; CDR3nt: TGTGCCAGCAGTGGTTTAGCGGAAGGAACTGGAAACACCATATATTTT
abundance: NA; len: 13; d_gene: TRBD1; j_gene: TRBJ2-2; v_gene: TRBV6-5; CDR3aa: CASSYRGTGELFF; CDR3nt: TGTGCCAGCAGCTACAGGGGCACCGGGGAGCTGTTTTTT
abundance: NA; len: 15; d_gene: TRBD2; j_gene: TRBJ2-7; v_gene: TRBV7-2; CDR3aa: CASSLAGLALGEQYF; CDR3nt: TGTGCCAGCAGCTTAGCGGGACTAGCGTTGGGGGAGCAGTACTTC
abundance: NA; len: 13; d_gene: NA; j_gene: TRBJ1-2; v_gene: TRBV6-5; CDR3aa: CASGLTGNYGYTF; CDR3nt: TGTGCCAGCGGTCTGACAGGCAACTATGGCTACACCTTC
abundance: many; len: 13; d_gene: TRBD1; j_gene: TRBJ2-1; v_gene: TRBV27; CDR3aa: CASSLAGGNEQFF; CDR3nt: TGTGCCAGCAGTTTAGCAGGGGGTAATGAGCAGTTCTTC
abundance: few; len: 16; d_gene: NA; j_gene: TRBJ2-3; v_gene: TRBV5-5; CDR3aa: CASSLGYYVGSDTQYF; CDR3nt: TGTGCCAGCAGCTTGGGTTACTACGTAGGATCAGATACGCAGTATTTT
abundance: NA; len: 15; d_gene: NA; j_gene: TRBJ2-7; v_gene: TRBV4-1; CDR3aa: CASSHRPGEMNEQYF; CDR3nt: TGCGCCAGCAGCCACCGTCCAGGGGAAATGAACGAGCAGTACTTC
abundance: once; len: 16; d_gene: TRBD1; j_gene: TRBJ1-5; v_gene: TRBV6-6; CDR3aa: CASNNDRGVSNQPQHF; CDR3nt: TGTGCCAGCAACAACGACAGGGGGGTTAGCAATCAGCCCCAGCATTTT
abundance: few; len: 14; d_gene: NA; j_gene: TRBJ2-7; v_gene: TRBV29-1; CDR3aa: CSVSQGGFSYEQYF; CDR3nt: TGCAGCGTATCACAGGGTGGGTTTTCCTACGAGCAGTACTTC
abundance: few; len: 15; d_gene: TRBD1; j_gene: TRBJ1-1; v_gene: TRBV18; CDR3aa: CASSPPTGMNTEAFF; CDR3nt: TGTGCCAGCTCACCACCGACAGGGATGAACACTGAAGCTTTCTTT
abundance: NA; len: 15; d_gene: NA; j_gene: TRBJ2-2; v_gene: TRBV10-2; CDR3aa: CASSERQGYTGELFF; CDR3nt: TGCGCCAGCAGTGAGCGGCAGGGGTACACCGGGGAGCTGTTTTTT
abundance: many; len: 14; d_gene: NA; j_gene: TRBJ2-2; v_gene: TRBV29-1; CDR3aa: CSVEWGVNTGELFF; CDR3nt: TGCAGCGTTGAATGGGGGGTGAACACCGGGGAGCTGTTTTTT
abundance: NA; len: 15; d_gene: NA; j_gene: TRBJ2-4; v_gene: TRBV28; CDR3aa: CASSSADSRVHIQYF; CDR3nt: TGTGCCAGCAGTTCGGCTGACAGCCGTGTACACATTCAGTACTTC
abundance: few; len: 15; d_gene: NA; j_gene: TRBJ2-7; v_gene: TRBV5-4; CDR3aa: CASSLSRGQGYEQYF; CDR3nt: TGTGCCAGCAGCTTGTCAAGGGGCCAAGGGTACGAGCAGTACTTC
abundance: NA; len: 15; d_gene: TRBD2; j_gene: TRBJ2-3; v_gene: TRBV7-9; CDR3aa: CASSESSGRSDTQYF; CDR3nt: TGTGCCAGCAGTGAATCTAGCGGGAGATCAGATACGCAGTATTTT
abundance: NA; len: 13; d_gene: NA; j_gene: TRBJ1-1; v_gene: TRBV27; CDR3aa: CASSQSRTSEAFF; CDR3nt: TGTGCCAGCAGTCAGTCAAGGACATCTGAAGCTTTCTTT
abundance: NA; len: 14; d_gene: NA; j_gene: TRBJ1-4; v_gene: TRBV19; CDR3aa: CASSSPATNEKLFF; CDR3nt: TGTGCCAGTAGTTCACCAGCAACTAATGAAAAACTGTTTTTT
abundance: NA; len: 15; d_gene: TRBD2; j_gene: TRBJ2-1; v_gene: TRBV9; CDR3aa: CASSVGGLGTDEQFF; CDR3nt: TGTGCCAGCAGCGTAGGGGGACTAGGCACAGATGAGCAGTTCTTC
abundance: NA; len: 17; d_gene: TRBD2; j_gene: TRBJ2-7; v_gene: TRBV7-2; CDR3aa: CASSFQGLAGGYYEQYF; CDR3nt: TGTGCCAGCAGCTTCCAGGGACTAGCGGGAGGGTACTACGAGCAGTACTTC
abundance: once; len: 15; d_gene: TRBD2; j_gene: TRBJ2-1; v_gene: TRBV28; CDR3aa: CASSLSSGVYNEQFF; CDR3nt: TGTGCCAGCAGTTTATCTAGCGGAGTGTACAATGAGCAGTTCTTC
abundance: NA; len: 15; d_gene: NA; j_gene: TRBJ1-3; v_gene: TRBV6-6; CDR3aa: CASSYKPAAGNTIYF; CDR3nt: TGTGCCAGCAGTTATAAGCCCGCAGCGGGAAACACCATATATTTT
abundance: NA; len: 14; d_gene: NA; j_gene: TRBJ1-4; v_gene: TRBV2; CDR3aa: CASTRLPTNEKLFF; CDR3nt: TGTGCCAGCACCAGACTTCCAACTAATGAAAAACTGTTTTTT
abundance: NA; len: 15; d_gene: NA; j_gene: TRBJ2-7; v_gene: TRBV11-2; CDR3aa: CASSQVETGYYEQYF; CDR3nt: TGTGCCAGCAGCCAGGTTGAGACAGGTTACTACGAGCAGTACTTC
abundance: NA; len: 15; d_gene: NA; j_gene: TRBJ1-4; v_gene: TRBV5-8; CDR3aa: CASTVRSGRSEKLFF; CDR3nt: TGTGCCAGCACCGTACGTTCCGGGAGAAGTGAAAAACTGTTTTTT
abundance: NA; len: 15; d_gene: TRBD1; j_gene: TRBJ2-7; v_gene: TRBV19; CDR3aa: CASSFGQGHTYEQYF; CDR3nt: TGTGCCAGTAGTTTCGGACAGGGTCATACCTACGAGCAGTACTTC
abundance: NA; len: 16; d_gene: NA; j_gene: TRBJ2-2; v_gene: TRBV5-4; CDR3aa: CASSLFGGQWTGELFF; CDR3nt: TGTGCCAGCAGCTTGTTTGGAGGGCAGTGGACCGGGGAGCTGTTTTTT
abundance: NA; len: 14; d_gene: NA; j_gene: TRBJ1-3; v_gene: TRBV28; CDR3aa: CASSLFPGGNTIYF; CDR3nt: TGTGCCAGCAGTTTATTCCCAGGAGGAAACACCATATATTTT
abundance: NA; len: 16; d_gene: TRBD2; j_gene: TRBJ2-5; v_gene: TRBV12-5; CDR3aa: CASGSPGLAGQETQYF; CDR3nt: TGTGCTAGTGGTTCGCCGGGACTAGCGGGACAAGAGACCCAGTACTTC
abundance: NA; len: 13; d_gene: NA; j_gene: TRBJ1-2; v_gene: TRBV23-1; CDR3aa: CASSRRQAYGYTF; CDR3nt: TGCGCCAGCAGCCGCCGACAGGCCTATGGCTACACCTTC
abundance: NA; len: 16; d_gene: TRBD2; j_gene: TRBJ2-2; v_gene: TRBV5-6; CDR3aa: CASSPAVAGNTGELFF; CDR3nt: TGTGCCAGCAGCCCTGCGGTAGCGGGGAACACCGGGGAGCTGTTTTTT
abundance: NA; len: 15; d_gene: TRBD2; j_gene: TRBJ2-5; v_gene: TRBV4-2; CDR3aa: CASSQDPGGPETQYF; CDR3nt: TGTGCCAGCAGCCAAGATCCGGGAGGGCCAGAGACCCAGTACTTC
abundance: NA; len: 12; d_gene: TRBD1; j_gene: TRBJ2-2; v_gene: TRBV5-6; CDR3aa: CASSPGGRELFF; CDR3nt: TGTGCCAGCAGCCCAGGGGGCCGGGAGCTGTTTTTT
abundance: NA; len: 14; d_gene: NA; j_gene: TRBJ1-2; v_gene: TRBV6-5; CDR3aa: CASSKRTGIYGYTF; CDR3nt: TGTGCCAGCAGTAAAAGGACGGGGATCTATGGCTACACCTTC
abundance: NA; len: 14; d_gene: NA; j_gene: TRBJ1-1; v_gene: TRBV7-9; CDR3aa: CASSLQGMNTEAFF; CDR3nt: TGTGCCAGCAGCTTACAGGGGATGAACACTGAAGCTTTCTTT
abundance: NA; len: 15; d_gene: NA; j_gene: TRBJ1-1; v_gene: TRBV19; CDR3aa: CASSIGRAAFTEAFF; CDR3nt: TGTGCCAGTAGTATAGGCAGGGCCGCGTTCACTGAAGCTTTCTTT
abundance: NA; len: 18; d_gene: TRBD2; j_gene: TRBJ2-1; v_gene: TRBV11-2; CDR3aa: CASSLKLPLAGAYNEQFF; CDR3nt: TGTGCCAGCAGCTTAAAACTCCCTCTAGCGGGAGCGTACAATGAGCAGTTCTTC
abundance: NA; len: 16; d_gene: TRBD1; j_gene: TRBJ2-3; v_gene: TRBV4-1; CDR3aa: CASSQVYGTVTDTQYF; CDR3nt: TGCGCCAGCAGCCAAGTTTACGGGACAGTCACAGATACGCAGTATTTT